The rows below give T cell receptor beta chains drawn from one sample of a study of cytomegalovirus exposure and HLA in healthy donors. Libraries were prepared by immunoSEQ multiplex PCR; TCRdb keeps only in-frame clonotypes and omits some of them. The sample shows roughly 160,000 clones, approximately 80% of them seen only once. The sample was PBMCs. All receptors derive from a man aged 45-65 years in good health and CMV-seropositive. CDR3s include the opening cysteine and the closing phenylalanine or tryptophan. D genes are given only for firm matches. The listing skips clone size in some rows; elsewhere it reads once, few, many or a size class.

D: NA; V: TRBV19; J: TRBJ2-3; size: once; DNA: TGTGCCAGTAGTCCCGGGACTTACCACGATACGCAGTATTTT; CDR3: CASSPGTYHDTQYF
D: NA; V: TRBV7-2; J: TRBJ2-5; size: NA; DNA: TGTGCCAGCAGCTCCCCAACGATAGCCCCTGAGACCCAGTACTTC; CDR3: CASSSPTIAPETQYF
D: NA; V: TRBV10-2; J: TRBJ1-1; size: NA; DNA: TGCGCCAGCGACAATGGAAGGACTGAAGCTTTCTTT; CDR3: CASDNGRTEAFF
D: NA; V: TRBV4-1; J: TRBJ2-5; size: NA; DNA: TGCGCCAGCAGCCAACGGGTTTCAGAGACCCAGTACTTC; CDR3: CASSQRVSETQYF
D: NA; V: TRBV7-2; J: TRBJ2-5; size: NA; DNA: TGTGCCAGCAGCTTAGCAGCGGGTAGATTGGAGACCCAGTACTTC; CDR3: CASSLAAGRLETQYF
D: TRBD2; V: TRBV6-1; J: TRBJ2-3; size: NA; DNA: TGTGCCAGCAATGGCGGGGGGTCCGGGCAGTATTTT; CDR3: CASNGGGSGQYF
D: NA; V: TRBV2; J: TRBJ1-1; size: NA; DNA: TGTGCAGGGGGGGGGCCGAACACTGAAGCTTTCTTT; CDR3: CAGGGPNTEAFF
D: TRBD2; V: TRBV7-9; J: TRBJ2-1; size: NA; DNA: TGTGCCAGCAGCTTAGCGGGACTAGCGTACGCTTACAATGAGCAGTTCTTC; CDR3: CASSLAGLAYAYNEQFF
D: TRBD1; V: TRBV4-3; J: TRBJ1-5; size: NA; DNA: TGCGCCAGCAGCCACGGGACAGATAGCAATCAGCCCCAGCATTTT; CDR3: CASSHGTDSNQPQHF
D: NA; V: TRBV4-3; J: TRBJ1-6; size: NA; DNA: TGCGCCAGCAGCCTGTTGAGCTTGAATTCACCCCTCCACTTT; CDR3: CASSLLSLNSPLHF
D: TRBD1; V: TRBV19; J: TRBJ1-5; size: once; DNA: TGTGCCAGTAGGACAGGGAGCAATCAGCCCCAGCATTTT; CDR3: CASRTGSNQPQHF
D: NA; V: TRBV7-9; J: TRBJ2-7; size: NA; DNA: TGTGCCAGCAGCTTAGCGCGGGCAGGGGGAGGTGAGCAGTACTTC; CDR3: CASSLARAGGGEQYF
D: TRBD1; V: TRBV5-1; J: TRBJ2-7; size: NA; DNA: TGCGCCAGCAGAAAGGGGACAGGGAGATCCTACGAGCAGTACTTC; CDR3: CASRKGTGRSYEQYF
D: TRBD1; V: TRBV5-6; J: TRBJ2-1; size: NA; DNA: TGTGCCAGCAGCTGGGGGACAGGGGGCAATGAGCAGTTCTTC; CDR3: CASSWGTGGNEQFF
D: TRBD2; V: TRBV5-1; J: TRBJ2-1; size: NA; DNA: TGCGCCAGCAGCTTGGGACTAGCGGGACCCGGGAGTTGGAATGAGCAGTTCTTC; CDR3: CASSLGLAGPGSWNEQFF
D: NA; V: TRBV11-2; J: TRBJ2-5; size: NA; DNA: TGTGCCAGCAGCTTAGCCCCTCAAGAGACCCAGTACTTC; CDR3: CASSLAPQETQYF
D: TRBD1; V: TRBV14; J: TRBJ1-1; size: few; DNA: TGTGCCAGCAGCCAAGGACGTGGGACAGAGAACACTGAAGCTTTCTTT; CDR3: CASSQGRGTENTEAFF
D: TRBD1; V: TRBV5-4; J: TRBJ1-4; size: NA; DNA: TGTGCCAGCAGCTGGCAGGGGGCGCATGAAAAACTGTTTTTT; CDR3: CASSWQGAHEKLFF
D: TRBD1; V: TRBV18; J: TRBJ1-4; size: NA; DNA: TGTGCCAGCTCACCCTCGACAGGGAATAATGAAAAACTGTTTTTT; CDR3: CASSPSTGNNEKLFF
D: TRBD1; V: TRBV6-1; J: TRBJ2-7; size: NA; DNA: TGTGCCAGCAGTGAAGTAGGGACAGGCTACGAGCAGTACTTC; CDR3: CASSEVGTGYEQYF
D: TRBD1; V: TRBV27; J: TRBJ1-2; size: NA; DNA: TGTGCCAGCCGCACGTCGGGGACAGGGGGTCACTATGGCTACACCTTC; CDR3: CASRTSGTGGHYGYTF
D: TRBD2; V: TRBV9; J: TRBJ2-3; size: NA; DNA: TGTGCCAGCAGCGTAGGTAATAGCGGGTCGACAGATACGCAGTATTTT; CDR3: CASSVGNSGSTDTQYF
D: TRBD2; V: TRBV11-3; J: TRBJ2-3; size: NA; DNA: TGTGCCAGCAGCTTAGGGGCTAGCGGATCTGATACGCAGTATTTT; CDR3: CASSLGASGSDTQYF